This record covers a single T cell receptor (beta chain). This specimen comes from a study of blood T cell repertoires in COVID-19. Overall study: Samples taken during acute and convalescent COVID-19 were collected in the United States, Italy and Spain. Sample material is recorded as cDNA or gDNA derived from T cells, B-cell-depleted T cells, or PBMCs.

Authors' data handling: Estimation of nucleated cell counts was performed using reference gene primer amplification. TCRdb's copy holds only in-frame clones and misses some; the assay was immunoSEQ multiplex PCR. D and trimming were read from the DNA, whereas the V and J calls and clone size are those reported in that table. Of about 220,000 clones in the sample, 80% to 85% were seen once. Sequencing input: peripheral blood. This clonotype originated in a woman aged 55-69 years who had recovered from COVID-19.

CDR3 protein: CASSHRGGRWEQYF. In DNA form, the CDR3 reads TGTGCCAGCAGCCACCGGGGGGGGCGGTGGGAGCAGTACTTC. The V and J genes are TRBV6-6 and TRBJ2-7, with TRBD2 matching 8 bases. Unmatched junction bases numbered 11, after V lost 6 bases and J lost 7 bases. The germline gives CDR1 MNHNY, CDR2 SVGAGI (reference sequence). This CDR3 has 14 amino acids.